This T cell receptor beta chain was observed in a study of patients and donors after allogeneic stem cell transplantation. This clonotype was observed a handful of times. TCRdb re-derived calls from the RT-PCR reads in MiXCR, one entry per CDR3 protein. The sample has 70,000 to 75,000 distinct CDR3 sequences, about 25% seen once. The sequenced sample consisted of blood, either unsorted or a sorted T cell fraction (not recorded which). This TCR was recovered from a human donor who was either an allogeneic HSCT recipient or a stem cell or donor lymphocyte infusion donor (not recorded which). It is not recorded whose cells these are; they may come from a transplant donor.

The CDR3 bases are TGTGCCAGCAGCTTAGTGGCGATATGGGGGCTTGGCACTGAAGCTTTCTTT. It codes for CASSLVAIWGLGTEAFF. V is TRBV7-8 and J is TRBJ1-1, with D possibly matching TRBD1 (6 bases). Deletions cut 1 base from V and 4 bases from J, with 19 bases between. The CDR3 runs to 17 residues. CDR1 and CDR2 from the germline V gene are SGHVS and FQNEAQ.